These 30 T cell receptor beta chains were sequenced from one sample in a study of CD8 T cells in Susac syndrome. Reverse transcription of 0.5 to 1 ug RNA was performed with random hexamers. TCRdb re-analysed the immunoSEQ multiplex PCR reads in MiXCR, keeping a single row per CDR3 protein. Of about 130,000 distinct CDR3 sequences in the sample, 95% were seen once. Sequenced sample: CD8+ T cells from PBMCs. The receptors were sampled from a human donor with Susac syndrome.

The chain couples TRBV30 to TRBJ1-1; perhaps TRBD1 as D (5 bases). The V end was cut by 2 bases, the J end by 5 bases, with 12 bases between. CDR1 is GTSNPN, CDR2 SVGIG, per germline (reference sequence). The CDR3 is 13 residues long. The CDR3 region has the DNA TGTGCCTGGAGTTGGGGGGGGGAGACTGAAGCTTTCTTT. It encodes CAWSWGGETEAFF.

The rearrangement joins TRBV27 to TRBJ2-1, with D possibly TRBD1 on 6 matching bases. V was clipped by 3 bases and J by 4 bases, with 16 bases between them. Germline CDR1 MNHEY, CDR2 SMNVEV (reference sequence). The CDR3 extends over 16 amino acids. The CDR3 here is CASSFIAGQSYNEQFF. CDR3 in DNA: TGTGCCAGCAGTTTCATCGCAGGACAGTCATACAATGAGCAGTTCTTC.

The V call is TRBV3-1, the J call TRBJ2-1; the match to TRBD1 covers 7 bases. J lost 4 bases, V lost 1 base, and 7 bases had no gene match. Germline CDR1 LGHDT, CDR2 YNNKEL (reference sequence). This CDR3 has 16 amino acids. The CDR3 sequence is CASSQVKGARYNEQFF. DNA for the CDR3: TGTGCCAGCAGCCAAGTTAAGGGGGCGAGATACAATGAGCAGTTCTTC.

The chain employs TRBV12-3 or TRBV12-4 and TRBJ1-1; D remains unclear. Trimming removed 7 bases from V and 5 bases from J, with 11 bases in between. This CDR3 spans 12 amino acids. Written as DNA, the CDR3 is TGTGCCAGCACGGCCCCGGGGACTGAAGCTTTCTTT. This translates into CASTAPGTEAFF.

The V call is TRBV13, the J call TRBJ2-1; D perhaps matches TRBD2 (6 bases). This CDR3 region has 16 residues. V lost 5 bases to trimming and J lost 7 bases, with 21 bases between them. Germline V gene data show CDR1 as PRHDT and CDR2 as FYEKMQ (reference sequence). Here the CDR3 reads CASSHRSGSGGNEQFF. The DNA for the CDR3 is TGTGCCAGCAGCCACCGTTCAGGGTCCGGGGGTAATGAGCAGTTCTTC.

This clonotype was recorded once. The chain joins TRBV6-4 to TRBJ2-1; D possibly matches TRBD1 or TRBD2 (6 bases each). Germline lookup yields CDR1 MRHNA and CDR2 SNTAGT. The V end was cut by 8 bases, the J end by 4 bases, with 18 bases between. The CDR3 sequence is 15 residues long. This CDR3 is CASALGGGGYNEQFF. The CDR3 coding sequence is TGTGCCAGCGCCCTAGGGGGAGGTGGGTACAATGAGCAGTTCTTC.

The chain recombines TRBV7-3 with TRBJ2-1; D is unresolved. V was clipped by 5 bases and J by 4 bases, with 15 bases between them. The CDR3 extends over 15 amino acids. Per germline, CDR1 SGHTA and CDR2 FQGTGA. The CDR3 nucleotides are TGTGCCAGCAGCACGTCCGGGTCCGCGTACAATGAGCAGTTCTTC. Translated: CASSTSGSAYNEQFF.

The chain carries TRBV11-2 and TRBJ2-5, with 8 bases fitting TRBD1. Trimming removed 4 bases from V and 5 bases from J; junction bases left unmatched: 15. CDR1 and CDR2 (germline): SGHAT, FQNNGV. The CDR3 loop spans 17 amino acids. The CDR3 region has the DNA TGTGCCAGCAGCTCGGAGGGATCAGGGGGCGCGTGGGAGACCCAGTACTTC. Translation: CASSSEGSGGAWETQYF.

The chain is built from TRBV5-6 and TRBJ2-1; the D is unclear. Trimming left V 0 bases short and J 10 bases short, with 8 bases between. Germline CDR1 SGHDT, CDR2 YYEEEE. This CDR3 region has 12 residues. The CDR3: CASSLGMGEQFF. The CDR3 DNA sequence: TGTGCCAGCAGCTTGGGGATGGGAGAGCAGTTCTTC.

CDR3 protein: CATSRGLDDYGYTF. DNA for the CDR3: TGTGCCACCAGCAGAGGATTGGACGACTATGGCTACACCTTC. The chain couples TRBV15 to TRBJ1-2; no firm D call. The V gene's germline CDR1 is LNHNV and CDR2 YYDKDF (reference sequence). This CDR3 is built from 14 residues. The V gene lost 1 base and the J gene lost 3 bases, with 9 bases spanning the gap. The full variable domain, with the rest looked up from reference TRBV15 and TRBJ1-2, is DAMVIQNPRYQVTQFGKPVTLSCSQTLNHNVMYWYQQKSSQAPKLLFHYYDKDFNNEADTPDNFQSRRPNTSFCFLDIRSPGLGDTAMYLCATSRGLDDYGYTFGSGTRLTVV.

CDR3 DNA sequence: TGCAGCGTTGAAGATCGCCAGACCTCCTACGAGCAGTACTTC. It specifies CSVEDRQTSYEQYF. The genes are TRBV29-1 and TRBJ2-7; no clear D gene. Germline V gene sequence: CDR1 SQVTM, CDR2 ANQGSEA. Trimming cost V 0 bases and J 0 bases, with 9 bases left between them. The CDR3 runs 14 residues.

The V gene is TRBV9, the J gene TRBJ2-1; perhaps TRBD1 as D (5 bases). The CDR3 sequence is 15 residues long. V was shortened by 0 bases and J by 0 bases, with 7 bases between the two germline ends. In germline, CDR1 is SGDLS, CDR2 YYNGEE. DNA for the CDR3: TGTGCCAGCAGCGTAGGTGGGGCCTCCTACAATGAGCAGTTCTTC. It encodes CASSVGGASYNEQFF.

The chain joins TRBV11-2 to TRBJ2-1; D is possibly TRBD2 (7 bases). Germline V gene data show CDR1 as SGHAT and CDR2 as FQNNGV. This CDR3 comprises 16 residues. Trimming took off 5 bases at V and 9 bases at J, with 23 bases between the two ends. The CDR3 sequence is CASSLSRGAGGSEQFF. CDR3 sequence (DNA): TGTGCCAGCAGCCTCTCCCGGGGGGCTGGCGGTAGTGAGCAGTTCTTC.

This chain links TRBV30 with TRBJ2-5, with D unresolved. Between the trimmed V and J ends, which lost 2 bases and 5 bases, there was a span of 12 bases. Looked up from germline, CDR1 is GTSNPN and CDR2 is SVGIG (reference sequence). The CDR3 contains 13 residues. The DNA for the CDR3 is TGTGCCTGGAGTCTCAGCCAGGAGGAGACCCAGTACTTC. As protein: CAWSLSQEETQYF.

This sequence joins TRBV12-3 or TRBV12-4 and TRBJ2-2; 8 positions agree with TRBD2. The CDR3 consists of 14 residues. After removal of 4 bases from V and 4 bases from J, the junction contained 2 bases not matched to a gene. The CDR3 bases are TGTGCCAGCAGTTCTAGCGGGTTCACCGGGGAGCTGTTTTTT. Translation: CASSSSGFTGELFF.

This sequence joins TRBV27 and TRBJ1-2; D gene ambiguous. The CDR3 is 15 residues long. V was trimmed by 6 bases and J by 5 bases, leaving 19 bases between them. Germline CDR1 is MNHEY and CDR2 is SMNVEV (reference sequence). This chain's CDR3 is CASSPGFWLTYGYTF. For the CDR3, the DNA is TGTGCCAGCAGCCCCGGTTTTTGGCTCACTTATGGCTACACCTTC.

The genes are TRBV19 and TRBJ2-2; TRBD2 matches at 8 bases. Germline CDR1 and CDR2: LNHDA and SQIVND (reference sequence). The V gene end was trimmed by 3 bases and the J gene end by 6 bases; junction bases not matched to a gene: 6. CDR3 length: 15 amino acids. The CDR3 region has the DNA TGTGCCAGTAGTATCCATATAGCGGGATCCGGGGAGCTGTTTTTT. This gives the protein CASSIHIAGSGELFF.

The V gene is TRBV7-3, the J gene TRBJ2-1; D unresolved. The CDR3 runs 13 residues. Germline loops: CDR1 SGHTA, CDR2 FQGTGA. The V gene lost 8 bases and the J gene lost 9 bases, with 17 bases spanning the gap. The CDR3 nucleotides are TGTGCCAGCTCACGAGAAGGCAGCAGTGAGCAGTTCTTC. Encoded protein: CASSREGSSEQFF. Full variable domain (rest looked up from reference TRBV7-3 and TRBJ2-1): GAGVSQTPSNKVTEKGKYVELRCDPISGHTALYWYRQSLGQGPEFLIYFQGTGAADDSGLPNDRFFAVRPEGSVSTLKIQRTERGDSAVYLCASSREGSSEQFFGPGTRLTVL.

V gene TRBV27 combines with J gene TRBJ2-1; TRBD1 aligns across 7 bases. The CDR3 is 15 amino acids. Germline trimming cut 6 bases from V and 3 bases from J; bases unmatched to any gene: 8. CDR1 MNHEY and CDR2 SMNVEV come from the germline V gene (reference sequence). In DNA, the CDR3 is TGTGCCAGCAGACCCGCGACAGGGAGCTACAATGAGCAGTTCTTC. The encoded protein is CASRPATGSYNEQFF.

The V gene is TRBV4-1, the J gene TRBJ1-1; 9 nucleotides agree with TRBD1. This CDR3 spans 13 amino acids. Germline values: CDR1 MGHRA, CDR2 YSYEKL. The V segment lost 6 bases and the J segment 5 bases; nucleotides outside the gene matches: 4. Here the CDR3 reads CASRGTGLTEAFF. The CDR3 bases are TGCGCCAGCAGAGGGACAGGGTTGACTGAAGCTTTCTTT.

The CDR3 here is CASSQEVPSTGYGYTF. The DNA for the CDR3 is TGCGCCAGCAGCCAAGAGGTCCCTTCCACAGGCTATGGCTACACCTTC. V and J are TRBV4-1 and TRBJ1-2, with a tentative D call TRBD1 (5 bases). Trimming stripped 0 bases from V and 4 bases from J, with 15 bases between. The CDR3 is 16 residues long. Germline values: CDR1 MGHRA, CDR2 YSYEKL.

This rearrangement joins TRBV24-1 to TRBJ2-3; D is undetermined. Trimming stripped 2 bases from V and 11 bases from J, with 10 bases between. Germline CDR1 and CDR2: KGHDR and SFDVKD. This CDR3 has 12 amino acids. CDR3 nucleotides: TGTGCCACCAGTGATTCCTTTCGTTGGCAGTATTTT. It specifies CATSDSFRWQYF.

The chain links TRBV27 to TRBJ2-1; TRBD2 agrees at 12 bases. CDR3 size: 16 residues. The V segment lost 7 bases and the J segment 3 bases; nucleotides outside the gene matches: 7. Germline V gene data show CDR1 as MNHEY and CDR2 as SMNVEV (reference sequence). The CDR3 bases are TGTGCCAGCACCTTAGGACTAGCGGGAAGCTACAATGAGCAGTTCTTC. Translation gives CASTLGLAGSYNEQFF.

CDR3 sequence (DNA): TGTGCCGCGAGGGATGAGCAGTTCTTC. Encoded protein: CAARDEQFF. The V gene is TRBV2, the J gene TRBJ2-1; TRBD2 might be the D (5 bases). CDR1 SNHLY and CDR2 FYNNEI come from the germline V gene. V was pared by 11 bases and J by 8 bases, with 7 bases between. The CDR3 sequence is 9 residues long.

The chain carries TRBV5-1 and TRBJ1-1; maybe TRBD1 (5 bases). CDR1 and CDR2 (germline): SGHRS, YFSETQ. Trimming left V 1 base short and J 4 bases short, with 8 bases between. The CDR3 covers 13 residues. As DNA, the CDR3 is TGCGCCAGCAGCTTGCGAGGGGCCACTGAAGCTTTCTTT. The encoded protein is CASSLRGATEAFF. Drawing the rest from reference TRBV5-1 and TRBJ1-1, the complete variable domain is KAGVTQTPRYLIKTRGQQVTLSCSPISGHRSVSWYQQTPGQGLQFLFEYFSETQRNKGNFPGRFSGRQFSNSRSEMNVSTLELGDSALYLCASSLRGATEAFFGQGTRLTVV.

This sequence joins TRBV28 and TRBJ1-2; 9 bases are a match to TRBD1. The J segment lost 6 bases and the V segment lost 5 bases, leaving 10 bases of the junction unmatched. The CDR3 totals 15 residues. Germline CDR1 and CDR2: MDHEN and SYDVKM. CDR3 DNA: TGTGCCAGCAGTCCTTATAGGGGGACAGGGAATGGCTACACCTTC. This codes for CASSPYRGTGNGYTF.

The J gene is TRBJ2-1, the V gene TRBV6-5, with TRBD1 matching 8 bases. This CDR3 is built from 14 residues. The trim removed 7 bases at V and 5 bases at J, leaving 7 bases unmatched. Per germline, CDR1 MNHEY and CDR2 SVGAGI. CDR3 loop: CASKWGQANNEQFF. CDR3 DNA sequence: TGTGCCAGCAAATGGGGACAGGCCAACAATGAGCAGTTCTTC.

The rearrangement uses TRBV4-1 and TRBJ2-5; a possible D gene is TRBD2 (6 bases). The CDR3 sequence is 16 residues long. With 0 bases removed from V and 4 bases from J, the gap between germline ends came to 15 bases. The germline V gene has CDR1 MGHRA and CDR2 YSYEKL. CDR3 nucleotides: TGCGCCAGCAGCCAAGATTCTGGAGGAGGGCGAGAGACCCAGTACTTC. Protein: CASSQDSGGGRETQYF.

The chain has TRBV3-1 and TRBJ1-2; TRBD1 might be the D (6 bases). V lost 0 bases to trimming and J lost 3 bases, with 20 bases between them. The CDR3 sequence is 18 residues long. Germline CDR1 is LGHDT and CDR2 is YNNKEL (reference sequence). The CDR3 sequence is CASSQDGQRQAYYYGYTF. The CDR3 coding sequence is TGTGCCAGCAGCCAAGATGGACAGCGACAAGCGTATTACTATGGCTACACCTTC.

This clonotype has only one observation. CDR3 nucleotide sequence: TGTGCCAGCAGTCCCCGACAGGGGGCCCGAGGCTACACCTTC. Its protein is CASSPRQGARGYTF. This chain connects TRBV12-3 or TRBV12-4 to TRBJ1-2; 10 bases agree with TRBD1. Trimming at V came to 5 bases and at J to 8 bases, leaving 8 bases not matched to a gene. CDR3 length: 14 residues.